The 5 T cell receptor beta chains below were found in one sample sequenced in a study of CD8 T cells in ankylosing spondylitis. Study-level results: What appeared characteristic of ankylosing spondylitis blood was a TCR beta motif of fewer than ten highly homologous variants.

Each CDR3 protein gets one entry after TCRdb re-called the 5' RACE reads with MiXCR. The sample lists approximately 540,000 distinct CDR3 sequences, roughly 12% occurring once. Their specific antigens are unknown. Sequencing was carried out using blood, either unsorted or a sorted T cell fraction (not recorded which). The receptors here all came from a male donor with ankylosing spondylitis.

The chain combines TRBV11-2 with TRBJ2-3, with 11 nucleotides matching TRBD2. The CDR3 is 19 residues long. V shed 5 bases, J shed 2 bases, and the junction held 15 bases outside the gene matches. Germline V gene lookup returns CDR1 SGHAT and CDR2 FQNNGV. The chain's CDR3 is CASSPTSGIRLPSTDTQYF. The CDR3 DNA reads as TGTGCCAGCAGCCCGACTAGCGGGATCCGCCTCCCTTCCACAGATACGCAGTATTTT. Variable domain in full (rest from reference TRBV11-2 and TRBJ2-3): EAGVAQSPRYKIIEKRQSVAFWCNPISGHATLYWYQQILGQGPKLLIQFQNNGVVDDSQLPKDRFSAERLKGVDSTLKIQPAKLEDSAVYLCASSPTSGIRLPSTDTQYFGPGTRLTVL.

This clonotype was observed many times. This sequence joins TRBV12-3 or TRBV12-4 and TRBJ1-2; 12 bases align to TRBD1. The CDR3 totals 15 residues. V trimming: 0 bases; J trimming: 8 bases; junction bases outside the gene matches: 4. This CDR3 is CASSLAGQGAQGYTF. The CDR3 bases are TGTGCCAGCAGTTTAGCGGGACAGGGGGCGCAAGGCTACACCTTC.

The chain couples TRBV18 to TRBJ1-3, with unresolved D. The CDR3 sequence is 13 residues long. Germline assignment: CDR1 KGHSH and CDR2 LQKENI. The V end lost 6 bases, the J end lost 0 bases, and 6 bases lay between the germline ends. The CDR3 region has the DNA TGTGCCAGCTCCACAGACTCTGGAAACACCATATATTTT. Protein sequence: CASSTDSGNTIYF.

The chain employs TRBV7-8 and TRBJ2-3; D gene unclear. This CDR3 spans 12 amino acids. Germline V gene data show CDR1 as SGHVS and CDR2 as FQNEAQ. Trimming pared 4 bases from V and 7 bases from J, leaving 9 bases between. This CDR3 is CASSSNTNTQYF. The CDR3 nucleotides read TGTGCCAGCAGCTCTAATACGAATACGCAGTATTTT.

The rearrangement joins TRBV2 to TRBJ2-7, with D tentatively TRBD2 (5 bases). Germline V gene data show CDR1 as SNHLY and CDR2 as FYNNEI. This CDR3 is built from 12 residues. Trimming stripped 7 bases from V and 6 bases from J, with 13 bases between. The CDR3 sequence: CASNGERVEQYV. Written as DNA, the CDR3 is TGTGCCAGCAACGGGGAGCGCGTCGAGCAGTACGTC.